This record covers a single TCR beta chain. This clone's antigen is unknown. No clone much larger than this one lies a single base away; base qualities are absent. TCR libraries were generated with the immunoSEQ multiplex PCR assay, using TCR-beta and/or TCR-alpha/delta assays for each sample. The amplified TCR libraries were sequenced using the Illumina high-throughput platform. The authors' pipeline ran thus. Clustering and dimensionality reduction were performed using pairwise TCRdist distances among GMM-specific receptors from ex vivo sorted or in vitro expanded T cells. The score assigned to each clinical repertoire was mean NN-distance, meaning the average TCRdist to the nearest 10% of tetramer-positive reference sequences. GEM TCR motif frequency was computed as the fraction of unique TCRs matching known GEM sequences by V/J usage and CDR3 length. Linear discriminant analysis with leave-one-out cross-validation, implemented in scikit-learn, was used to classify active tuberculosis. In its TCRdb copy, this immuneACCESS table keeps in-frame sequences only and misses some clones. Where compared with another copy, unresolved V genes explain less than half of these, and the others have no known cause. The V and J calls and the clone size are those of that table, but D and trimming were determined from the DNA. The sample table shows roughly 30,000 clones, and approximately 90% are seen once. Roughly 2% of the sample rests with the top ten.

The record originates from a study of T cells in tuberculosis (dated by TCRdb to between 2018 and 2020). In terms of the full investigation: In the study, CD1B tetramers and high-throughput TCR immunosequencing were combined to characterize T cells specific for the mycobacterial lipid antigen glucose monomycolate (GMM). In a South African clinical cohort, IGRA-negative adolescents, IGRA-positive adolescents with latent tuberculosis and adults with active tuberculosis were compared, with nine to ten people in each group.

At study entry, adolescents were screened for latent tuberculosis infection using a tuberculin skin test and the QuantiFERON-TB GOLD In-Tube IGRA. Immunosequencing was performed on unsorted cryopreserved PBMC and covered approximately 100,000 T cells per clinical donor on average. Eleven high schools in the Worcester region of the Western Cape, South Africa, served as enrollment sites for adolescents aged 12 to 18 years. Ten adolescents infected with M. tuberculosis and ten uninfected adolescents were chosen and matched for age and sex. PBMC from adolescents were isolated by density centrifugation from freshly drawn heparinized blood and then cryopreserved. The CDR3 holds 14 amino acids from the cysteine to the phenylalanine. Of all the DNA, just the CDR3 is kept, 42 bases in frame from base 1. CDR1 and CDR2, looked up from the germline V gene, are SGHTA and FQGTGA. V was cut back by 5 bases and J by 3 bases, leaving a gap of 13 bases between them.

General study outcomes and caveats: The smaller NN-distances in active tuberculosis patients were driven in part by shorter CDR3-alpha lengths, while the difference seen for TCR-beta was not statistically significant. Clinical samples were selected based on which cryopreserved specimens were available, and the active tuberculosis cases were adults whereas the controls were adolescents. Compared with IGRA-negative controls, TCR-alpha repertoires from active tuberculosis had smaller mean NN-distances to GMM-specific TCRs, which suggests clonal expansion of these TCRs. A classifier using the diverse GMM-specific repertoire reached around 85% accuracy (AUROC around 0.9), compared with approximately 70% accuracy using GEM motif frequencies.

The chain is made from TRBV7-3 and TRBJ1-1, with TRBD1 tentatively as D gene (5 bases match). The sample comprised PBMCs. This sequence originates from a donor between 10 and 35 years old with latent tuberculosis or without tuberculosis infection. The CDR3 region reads CASSAIGVDTEAFF. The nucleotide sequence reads TGTGCCAGCAGCGCCATAGGGGTAGACACTGAAGCTTTCTTT.